Below, one T cell receptor (beta chain) is given with its context. The antigen is unknown. This specimen belongs to a study of shared clonotypes between healthy human individuals. V lost 1 base, J lost 1 base, and 8 bases stayed unmatched. Looked up from germline, CDR1 is SGHTA and CDR2 is FQGNSA. The CDR3 runs to 18 residues. General observations from the study: The rarefaction results pointed to incomplete sorted-subset sequencing despite large depth. Clonotypes that were shared across a handful of donors made up around 5% of naive CD4 clonotypes.

Splitting of each subset's genomic DNA was done evenly across several immunoSEQ plates. The method was immunoSEQ multiplex PCR; TCRdb's version includes in-frame clones alone and lacks a portion of them. Here the sample spans roughly 760,000 clones, roughly 70% being singletons. This receptor was identified in a woman aged 25 to 45 in good health. The specimen was memory CD4+ T cells sorted from blood. Subset here: CD45RA-negative fraction. This rearrangement joins TRBV7-2 to TRBJ1-1; 11 positions agree with TRBD1. As DNA, the CDR3 is TGTGCCAGCAGCTTAGGGTGGACAGGGGGCTTACCGAACACTGAAGCTTTCTTT. Protein product: CASSLGWTGGLPNTEAFF.